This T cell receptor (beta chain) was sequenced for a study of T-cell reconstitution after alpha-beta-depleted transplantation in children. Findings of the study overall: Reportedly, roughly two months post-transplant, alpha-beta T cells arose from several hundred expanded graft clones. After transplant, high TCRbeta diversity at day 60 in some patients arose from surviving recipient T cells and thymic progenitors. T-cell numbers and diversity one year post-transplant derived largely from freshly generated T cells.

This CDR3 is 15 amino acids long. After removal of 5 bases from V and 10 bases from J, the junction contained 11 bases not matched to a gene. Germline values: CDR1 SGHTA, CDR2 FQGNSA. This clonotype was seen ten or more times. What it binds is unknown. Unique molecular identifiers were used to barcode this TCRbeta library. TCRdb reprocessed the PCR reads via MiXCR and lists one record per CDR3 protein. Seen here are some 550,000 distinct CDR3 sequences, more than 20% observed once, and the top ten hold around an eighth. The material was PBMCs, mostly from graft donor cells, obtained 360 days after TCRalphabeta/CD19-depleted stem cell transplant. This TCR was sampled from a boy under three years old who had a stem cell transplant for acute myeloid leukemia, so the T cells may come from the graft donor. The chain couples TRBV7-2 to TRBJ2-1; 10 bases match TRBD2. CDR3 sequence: CASSPQAGGPKEQFF. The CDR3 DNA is TGTGCCAGCAGCCCCCAAGCGGGGGGGCCGAAGGAGCAGTTCTTC.